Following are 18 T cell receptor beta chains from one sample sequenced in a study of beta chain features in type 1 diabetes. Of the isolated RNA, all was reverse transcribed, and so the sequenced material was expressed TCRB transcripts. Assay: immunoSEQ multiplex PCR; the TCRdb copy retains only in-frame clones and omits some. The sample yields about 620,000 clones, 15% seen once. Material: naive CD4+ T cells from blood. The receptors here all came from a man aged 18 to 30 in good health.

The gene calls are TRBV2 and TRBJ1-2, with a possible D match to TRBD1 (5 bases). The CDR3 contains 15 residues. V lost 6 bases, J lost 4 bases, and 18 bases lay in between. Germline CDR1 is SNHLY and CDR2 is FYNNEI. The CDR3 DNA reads TGTGCCAGCAGAGCCCAGGGAGGGACGGCCTATGGCTACACCTTC. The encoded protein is CASRAQGGTAYGYTF.

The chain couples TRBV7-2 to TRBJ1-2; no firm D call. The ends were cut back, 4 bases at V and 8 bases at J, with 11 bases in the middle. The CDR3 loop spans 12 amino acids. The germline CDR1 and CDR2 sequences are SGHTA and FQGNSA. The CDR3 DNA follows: TGTGCCAGCAGCTCTTCTGGGGTCGGCTACACCTTC. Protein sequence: CASSSSGVGYTF.

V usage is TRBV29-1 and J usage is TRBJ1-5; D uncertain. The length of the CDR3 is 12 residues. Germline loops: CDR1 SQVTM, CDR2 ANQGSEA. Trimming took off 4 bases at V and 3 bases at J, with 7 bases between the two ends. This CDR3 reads CSVGFHNQPQHF. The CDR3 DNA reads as TGCAGCGTTGGGTTCCACAATCAGCCCCAGCATTTT.

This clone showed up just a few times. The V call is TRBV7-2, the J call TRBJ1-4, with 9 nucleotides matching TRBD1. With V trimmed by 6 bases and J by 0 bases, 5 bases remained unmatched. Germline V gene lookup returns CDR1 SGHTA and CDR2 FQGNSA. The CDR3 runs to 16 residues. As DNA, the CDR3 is TGTGCCAGCAGAGCGGGACAGGGCTCAACTAATGAAAAACTGTTTTTT. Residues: CASRAGQGSTNEKLFF.

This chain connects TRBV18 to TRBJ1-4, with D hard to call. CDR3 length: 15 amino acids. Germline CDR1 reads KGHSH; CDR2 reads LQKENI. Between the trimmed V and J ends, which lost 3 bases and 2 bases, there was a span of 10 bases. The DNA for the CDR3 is TGTGCCAGCTCACCGCGGCAGAGGACTAATGAAAAACTGTTTTTT. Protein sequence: CASSPRQRTNEKLFF.

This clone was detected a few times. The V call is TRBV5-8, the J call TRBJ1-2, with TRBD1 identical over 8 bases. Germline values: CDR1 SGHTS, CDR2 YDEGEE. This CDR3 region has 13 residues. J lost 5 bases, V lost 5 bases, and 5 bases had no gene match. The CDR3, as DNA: TGTGCCAGCAGAACCACAGGGGGTTATGGCTACACCTTC. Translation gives CASRTTGGYGYTF.

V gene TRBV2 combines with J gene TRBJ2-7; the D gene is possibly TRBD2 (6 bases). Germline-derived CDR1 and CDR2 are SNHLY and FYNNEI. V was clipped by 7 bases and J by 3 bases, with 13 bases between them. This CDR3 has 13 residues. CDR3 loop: CASNSAGFYEQYF. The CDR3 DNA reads TGTGCCAGCAACTCCGCGGGATTCTACGAGCAGTACTTC.

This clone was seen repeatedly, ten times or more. CDR3 sequence reads: CASSHGSGKHDAQFF. CDR3 DNA: TGTGCCAGCAGCCATGGTAGCGGGAAGCATGATGCGCAGTTCTTC. The V and J genes are TRBV14 and TRBJ2-1, with 8 bases fitting TRBD2. Germline CDR1 and CDR2: SGHDN and FVKESK. This CDR3 has 15 amino acids. V lost 3 bases, J lost 12 bases, and 13 bases stayed unmatched. The complete variable domain, with remaining parts taken from reference TRBV14 and TRBJ2-1, reads EAGVTQFPSHSVIEKGQTVTLRCDPISGHDNLYWYRRVMGKEIKFLLHFVKESKQDESGMPNNRFLAERTGGTYSTLKVQPAELEDSGVYFCASSHGSGKHDAQFFGPGTRLTVL.

Here the CDR3 reads CASSKGETHFYNEQFF. The CDR3 nucleotides read TGTGCCAGCAGCAAAGGGGAGACGCACTTTTACAATGAGCAGTTCTTC. The V call is TRBV21-1, the J call TRBJ2-1; the D call TRBD2 from the table was never checked on the DNA. TRBV21-1 is recorded as a pseudogene. There are 16 residues in the CDR3.

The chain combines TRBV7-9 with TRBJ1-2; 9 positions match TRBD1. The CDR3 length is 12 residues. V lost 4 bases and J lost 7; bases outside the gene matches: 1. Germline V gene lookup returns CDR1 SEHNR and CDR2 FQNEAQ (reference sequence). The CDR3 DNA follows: TGTGCCAGCAGCTCGGACAGGGGTGGCTACACCTTC. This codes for CASSSDRGGYTF.

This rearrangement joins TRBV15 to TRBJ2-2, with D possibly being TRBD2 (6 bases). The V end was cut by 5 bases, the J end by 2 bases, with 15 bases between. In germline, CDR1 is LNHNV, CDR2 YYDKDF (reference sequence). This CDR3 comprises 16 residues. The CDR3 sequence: CATSPRRGLNTGELFF. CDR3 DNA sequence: TGTGCCACCAGCCCCCGTCGGGGACTCAACACCGGGGAGCTGTTTTTT. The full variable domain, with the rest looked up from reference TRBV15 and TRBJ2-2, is DAMVIQNPRYQVTQFGKPVTLSCSQTLNHNVMYWYQQKSSQAPKLLFHYYDKDFNNEADTPDNFQSRRPNTSFCFLDIRSPGLGDTAMYLCATSPRRGLNTGELFFGEGSRLTVL.

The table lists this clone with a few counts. Written as DNA, the CDR3 is TGTGCCAGCAGCTTGGGGACGGAAATCACAGATACGCAGTATTTT. Its protein is CASSLGTEITDTQYF. This chain joins TRBV7-9 and TRBJ2-3; D could derive from TRBD1 or TRBD2 (5 bases each). The CDR3 length is 15 residues. Germline loops: CDR1 SEHNR, CDR2 FQNEAQ (reference sequence). Trimming took off 3 bases at V and 2 bases at J, with 12 bases between the two ends. Combining the CDR3 with reference TRBV7-9 and TRBJ2-3 gives the whole variable domain DTGVSQNPRHKITKRGQNVTFRCDPISEHNRLYWYRQTLGQGPEFLTYFQNEAQLEKSRLLSDRFSAERPKGSFSTLEIQRTEQGDSAMYLCASSLGTEITDTQYFGPGTRLTVL.

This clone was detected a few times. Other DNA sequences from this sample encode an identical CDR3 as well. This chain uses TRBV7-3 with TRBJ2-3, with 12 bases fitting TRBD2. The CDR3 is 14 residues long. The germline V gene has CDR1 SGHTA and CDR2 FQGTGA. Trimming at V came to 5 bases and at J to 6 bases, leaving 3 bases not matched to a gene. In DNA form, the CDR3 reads TGTGCCAGCAGCCCGGGACTAGCGGGCGATACGCAGTATTTT. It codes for CASSPGLAGDTQYF.

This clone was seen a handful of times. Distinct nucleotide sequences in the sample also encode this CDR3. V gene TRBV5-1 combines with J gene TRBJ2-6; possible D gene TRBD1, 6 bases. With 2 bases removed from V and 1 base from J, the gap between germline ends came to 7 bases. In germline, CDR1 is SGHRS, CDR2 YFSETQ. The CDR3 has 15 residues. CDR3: CASSFGTSGANVLTF. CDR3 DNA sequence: TGCGCCAGCAGCTTCGGGACATCTGGGGCCAACGTCCTGACTTTC.

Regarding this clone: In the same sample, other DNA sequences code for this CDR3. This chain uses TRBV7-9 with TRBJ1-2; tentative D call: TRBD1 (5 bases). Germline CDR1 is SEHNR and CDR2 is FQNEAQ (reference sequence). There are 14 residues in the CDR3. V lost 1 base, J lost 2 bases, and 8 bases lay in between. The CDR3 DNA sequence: TGTGCCAGCAGCTTAGATCCAGGGAACTATGGCTACACCTTC. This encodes CASSLDPGNYGYTF.

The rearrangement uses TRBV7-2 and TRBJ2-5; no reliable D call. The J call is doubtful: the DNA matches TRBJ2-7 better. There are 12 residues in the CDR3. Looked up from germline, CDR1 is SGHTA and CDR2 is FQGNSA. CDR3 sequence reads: CASSLSPYEQYF. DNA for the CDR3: TGTGCCAGCAGTCTCTCCCCGTACGAGCAGTACTTC.

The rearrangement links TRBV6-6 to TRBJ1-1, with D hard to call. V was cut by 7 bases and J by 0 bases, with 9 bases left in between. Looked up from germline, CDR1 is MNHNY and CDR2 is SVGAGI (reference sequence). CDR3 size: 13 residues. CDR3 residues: CASTLDMNTEAFF. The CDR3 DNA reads TGTGCCAGCACCCTAGACATGAACACTGAAGCTTTCTTT.

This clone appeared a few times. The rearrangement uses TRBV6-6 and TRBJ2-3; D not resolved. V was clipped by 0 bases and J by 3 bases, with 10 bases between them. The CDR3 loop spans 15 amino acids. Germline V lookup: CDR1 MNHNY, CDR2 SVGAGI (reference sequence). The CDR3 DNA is TGTGCCAGCAGTTACTCCAAGTGGTTAACAGATACGCAGTATTTT. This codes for CASSYSKWLTDTQYF.